This T cell receptor (beta chain) was sequenced during a study of T-cell reconstitution after alpha-beta-depleted transplantation in children. Whole-study findings and limits: Approximately two months post-transplant, alpha-beta T cells reportedly originated from several hundred expanded graft clones. Day-60 TCRbeta diversity that was high in some patients was derived from surviving recipient T cells and thymic progenitors.

CDR3 length equals 14 residues. The V end lost 3 bases, the J end lost 3 bases, and 12 bases lay between the germline ends. Looked up from germline, CDR1 is KGHSH and CDR2 is LQKENI. Molecular barcoding with unique molecular identifiers was used for the TCRbeta library. TCRdb redid the calling of the PCR reads with MiXCR, one entry per CDR3 protein. Of about 58,000 distinct CDR3 sequences in the sample, 40% to 55% were seen once. This clonotype was counted between two and nine times. Its target is unknown. The sequence was collected from a male patient younger than 18 who had a stem cell transplant for acute lymphoblastic leukemia, so the T cells may come from the graft donor. The rearrangement uses TRBV18 and TRBJ2-7; tentatively, D is TRBD1 or TRBD2 (5 bases each). This sample comprised PBMCs, mostly from graft donor cells, obtained 360 days after TCRalphabeta/CD19-depleted stem cell transplant. CDR3 protein: CASSPGPVDYEQYF. CDR3 in DNA: TGTGCCAGCTCACCGGGACCCGTTGACTACGAGCAGTACTTC.